The clone carrying this TCR beta chain was observed at least ten times. An end of the junction does not agree with germline; a read error may underlie this. CDR1 and CDR2 from the germline V gene are MNHNS and SASEGT. This CDR3 region has 15 residues. Authors of the study amplified TCR beta CDR3 regions from RNA transcripts. RT-PCR in the first round (using the HTBI primer set) targeted the TCR CDR3. TCRdb recomputed calls from the multiplex PCR reads with MiXCR, one row per CDR3 protein. This table has hundreds of thousands of distinct CDR3 sequences, more than 15% appearing once. The record originates from a study of T cells in Graves' hyperthyroidism and ophthalmopathy.

This rearrangement joins TRBV6-1 to TRBJ1-2; the D gene is possibly TRBD1 (6 bases). Specimen: blood. The receptor's source is a woman aged 40 to 50 with Graves' ophthalmopathy. The CDR3 reads CASNEGGLANYGYTF. The DNA for the CDR3 is TGTGCCAGCAATGAAGGGGGGCTCGCAAACTATGGCTACACCTTC.